A single T cell receptor beta chain is shown here with its context. Its antigen target is currently unknown. No base quality information exists; no much larger clone differs at one position. The CDR3 sequence holds 16 residues, the cysteine and phenylalanine included. Only the CDR3 DNA stays, 48 bases, in frame from base 1. Deletion took 5 bases off V and 4 bases off J, with a span of 18 bases between the germline ends. CDR1 and CDR2 are drawn from the germline V gene: SGHNT, YENEEA. The immunoSEQ Assay, a bias-controlled multiplex PCR, was used to amplify TCRbeta CDR3 regions from genomic DNA. The paper's processing steps were these. The number of nucleated cells in each sample was estimated by amplification of reference gene primers within the assay. Sequence reads were collapsed and filtered to measure the absolute abundance of every unique TCRbeta CDR3 rearrangement. For each sample, productive Simpson clonality was calculated as the square root of Simpson's diversity index across productive rearrangements. In TCRdb, the immuneACCESS table is reduced to in-frame sequences with V and J assigned. These tables do not hold every clone; where another copy was compared, an unresolved V gene accounts for under half, and the others remain unexplained. That table gives V, J and clone size, and the DNA gave D and trimming. The sample contains about 110,000 clones, about 93% of them found a single time. Around 1.3% of the sample is in the top ten clones.

The sample comes from a study of blood T cell repertoires in COVID-19 (dated by TCRdb to between 2020 and 2021). In terms of the full investigation: Samples covering the acute and convalescent phases of COVID-19 were provided by collaborators in the United States, Italy and Spain. The prospective study material was composed of cDNA or gDNA derived from T cells, B-cell-depleted T cells, or PBMCs. The dataset comprised deeply sampled blood TCRbeta repertoires from subjects exposed to, actively infected with, or recovered from COVID-19. The repertoires were released in a freely available public database intended as a resource for research on the immune response to SARS-CoV-2. The samples were drawn from the first 160 participants of the ongoing ImmuneRACE study and from about 1,200 subjects provided by 6 global collaborators. The sample metadata nearly always contained a de-identified subject ID, COVID-19 status, age in years and sex. Where HLA class I and class II types were available, the types were taken from metadata supplied by the sample provider, not from assay-based typing. Here is what the overall study found, with its caveats: Clinical and demographic metadata were provided uncurated, with the amount varying by source and participant.

Whole blood was collected in K2EDTA tubes by collaborating institutions according to the institutions' own protocols. For TCRbeta analysis, collaborator samples were shipped as frozen whole blood, as isolated PBMCs, or as DNA extracted from either sample type. The clonotype comes from a woman in her thirties with acute or convalescent COVID-19. Sequenced input: peripheral blood. The rearranged segments are TRBV11-3 and TRBJ1-3; D gene: possibly TRBD1, on 6 matching bases. In nucleotides, the sequence is TGTGCCAGCAGCGGATACAGGGTCGGAGGAGGAAACACCATATATTTT. This yields the protein CASSGYRVGGGNTIYF.